The rows below give T cell receptor beta chains drawn from one sample of a study of blood T cell repertoires in COVID-19. Data came from immunoSEQ multiplex PCR; TCRdb stores just in-frame clones and leaves some out. This sample yields about 120,000 clones, of which just over 90% are seen a single time; less than 2% belongs to the top ten. Sequencing was done on a sample of peripheral blood. The origin of the receptors is a human donor with active COVID-19. The donor label of this sample is uncertain. The conserved cysteine and the conserved F or W are not part of the CDR3 here. The D gene is left open where the match is weak.

D	J	V	CDR3
-	TRBJ2-5	TRBV3-1/TRBV3-2	ASRDNQETQY
-	TRBJ2-2	TRBV24-1	ATSRGDTPTNTGELF
TRBD2	TRBJ2-5	TRBV19	ASSMIGSGGQETQY
-	TRBJ2-6	TRBV7-6	ASSLAGRGTNVLT
-	TRBJ2-3	TRBV7-9	ASSLSRGTTTDTQY
TRBD2	TRBJ2-5	TRBV19	ASSMPGGPETQY
-	TRBJ1-2	TRBV5-8	ASREGLANYGYT
-	TRBJ1-2	TRBV7-2	ASSLVGVINYGYT
TRBD2	TRBJ2-7	TRBV20-1	SASSGEGYEQY
TRBD1	TRBJ2-5	TRBV13	ASSPRTGGVQETQY
TRBD1	TRBJ1-6	TRBV6-5	ASCYRDRVSPLH
-	TRBJ2-5	TRBV2	ASMRETQY
-	TRBJ1-3	TRBV30	ACQSRGNTIY
TRBD1	TRBJ1-1	TRBV7-2	ASSVRQGWAEAF
TRBD2	TRBJ2-5	TRBV18	ASSPYGGQETQY
-	TRBJ1-3	TRBV18	ASSPPEALGNTIY
TRBD1	TRBJ2-2	TRBV7-8	ASRRQGAGELF
-	TRBJ2-3	TRBV5-8	ASSLGLFTDTQY
TRBD2	TRBJ2-5	TRBV14	ASSQDSGLAGGPEETQY
-	TRBJ1-1	TRBV29-1	SVGEGGRAHTEAF
TRBD1	TRBJ2-1	TRBV3-1/TRBV3-2	ASSHFGGTGYNEQF
TRBD2	TRBJ2-1	TRBV5-4	ASSLETGGWNEQF
-	TRBJ1-3	TRBV5-4	ASSAHGGNSGNTIY
-	TRBJ2-3	TRBV19	ASSRSGGRADTQY
TRBD1	TRBJ2-7	TRBV13	ASSPFTPDRDLDEQY
TRBD1	TRBJ1-6	TRBV5-1	ASSLASQGGISPLH
-	TRBJ1-5	TRBV12-3/TRBV12-4	ASSLRGWQPQH
TRBD2	TRBJ2-1	TRBV6-5	ASSIALGGDEQF
TRBD1	TRBJ2-5	TRBV5-4	ASSLDRVPETQY
-	TRBJ1-5	TRBV28	ASSYPVVDQPQH
TRBD1	TRBJ1-5	TRBV7-8	ASSPGTANQPQH
-	TRBJ2-5	TRBV4-2	ASSQAEEVLETQY
-	TRBJ1-4	TRBV5-4	ASSLGPKNREGEKLF
TRBD2	TRBJ2-2	TRBV27	ASSLVLAGGPGELF
TRBD1	TRBJ1-2	TRBV7-3	ASSLTGSYGYT
-	TRBJ2-5	TRBV7-2	ASSLVDSQETQY
-	TRBJ1-1	TRBV19	ASSRTSRVDEAF
-	TRBJ2-1	TRBV7-9	ASTSSYNEQF
TRBD1	TRBJ1-2	TRBV7-8	ASSLSWTGTRANYGYT
-	TRBJ1-5	TRBV6-4	ASSADVMRGPQH
TRBD1	TRBJ1-5	TRBV7-2	ASSLWQGENQPQH
-	TRBJ2-5	TRBV9	ASSVAGETQY